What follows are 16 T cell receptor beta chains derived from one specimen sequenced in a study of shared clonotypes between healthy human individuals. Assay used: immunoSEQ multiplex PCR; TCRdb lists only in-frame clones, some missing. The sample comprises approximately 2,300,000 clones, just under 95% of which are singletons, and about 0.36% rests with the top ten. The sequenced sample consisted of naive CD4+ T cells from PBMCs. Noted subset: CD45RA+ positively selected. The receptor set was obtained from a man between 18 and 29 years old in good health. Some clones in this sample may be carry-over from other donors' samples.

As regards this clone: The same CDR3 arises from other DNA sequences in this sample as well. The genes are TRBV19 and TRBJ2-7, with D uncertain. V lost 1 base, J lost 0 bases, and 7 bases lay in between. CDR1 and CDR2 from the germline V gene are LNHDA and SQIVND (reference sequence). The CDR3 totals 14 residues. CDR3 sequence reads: CASSIARSSYEQYF. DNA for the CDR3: TGTGCCAGTAGTATAGCTAGAAGCTCCTACGAGCAGTACTTC. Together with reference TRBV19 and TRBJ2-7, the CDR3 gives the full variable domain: DGGITQSPKYLFRKEGQNVTLSCEQNLNHDAMYWYRQDPGQGLRLIYYSQIVNDFQKGDIAEGYSVSREKKESFPLTVTSAQKNPTAFYLCASSIARSSYEQYFGPGTRLTVT.

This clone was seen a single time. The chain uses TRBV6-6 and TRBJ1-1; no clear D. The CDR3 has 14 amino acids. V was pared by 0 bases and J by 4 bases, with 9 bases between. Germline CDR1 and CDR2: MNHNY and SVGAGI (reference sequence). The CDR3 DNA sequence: TGTGCCAGCAGTTACTCCGGGGAGTTCACTGAAGCTTTCTTT. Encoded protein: CASSYSGEFTEAFF.

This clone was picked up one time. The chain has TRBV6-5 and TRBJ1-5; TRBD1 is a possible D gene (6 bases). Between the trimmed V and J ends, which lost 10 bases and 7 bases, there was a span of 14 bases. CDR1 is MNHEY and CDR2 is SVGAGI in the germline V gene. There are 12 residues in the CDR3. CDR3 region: CATNRVGQPQHF. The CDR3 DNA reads TGTGCCACCAACAGGGTCGGGCAGCCCCAGCATTTT.

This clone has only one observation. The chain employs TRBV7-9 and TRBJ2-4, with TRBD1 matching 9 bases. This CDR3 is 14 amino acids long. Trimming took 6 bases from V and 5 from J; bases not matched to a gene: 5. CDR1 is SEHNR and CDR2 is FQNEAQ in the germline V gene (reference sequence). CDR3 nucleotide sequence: TGTGCCAGCAGTTCACAGGGGGCTGAAAACATTCAGTACTTC. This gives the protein CASSSQGAENIQYF.

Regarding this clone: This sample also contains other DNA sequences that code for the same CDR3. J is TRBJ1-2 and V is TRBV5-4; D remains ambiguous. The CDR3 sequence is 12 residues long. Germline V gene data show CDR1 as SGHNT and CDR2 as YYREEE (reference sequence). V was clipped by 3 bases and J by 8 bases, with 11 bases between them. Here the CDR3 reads CASSSRLGGYTF. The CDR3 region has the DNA TGTGCCAGCAGCTCCCGTCTGGGAGGCTACACCTTC. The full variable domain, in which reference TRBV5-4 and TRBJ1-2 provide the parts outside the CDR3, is ETGVTQSPTHLIKTRGQQVTLRCSSQSGHNTVSWYQQALGQGPQFIFQYYREEENGRGNFPPRFSGLQFPNYSSELNVNALELDDSALYLCASSSRLGGYTFGSGTRLTVV.

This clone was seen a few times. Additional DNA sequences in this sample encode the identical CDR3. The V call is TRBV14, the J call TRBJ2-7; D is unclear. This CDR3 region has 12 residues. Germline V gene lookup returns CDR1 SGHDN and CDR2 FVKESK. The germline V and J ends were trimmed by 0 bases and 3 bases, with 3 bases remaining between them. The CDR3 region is CASSQDSYEQYF. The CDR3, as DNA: TGTGCCAGCAGCCAAGACAGCTACGAGCAGTACTTC.

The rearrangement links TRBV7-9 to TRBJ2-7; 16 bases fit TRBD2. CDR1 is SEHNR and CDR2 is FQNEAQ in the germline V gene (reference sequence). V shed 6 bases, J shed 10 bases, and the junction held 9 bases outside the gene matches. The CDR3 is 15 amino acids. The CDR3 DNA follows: TGTGCCAGCAGAGGGACTAGCGGGAGGGCCTCTTCCCAGTACTTC. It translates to CASRGTSGRASSQYF.

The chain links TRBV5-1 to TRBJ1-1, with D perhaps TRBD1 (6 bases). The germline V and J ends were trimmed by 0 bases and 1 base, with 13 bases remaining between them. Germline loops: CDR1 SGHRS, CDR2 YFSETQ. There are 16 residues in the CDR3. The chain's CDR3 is CASSLGAGAENTEAFF. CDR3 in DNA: TGCGCCAGCAGCTTGGGGGCAGGGGCGGAGAACACTGAAGCTTTCTTT. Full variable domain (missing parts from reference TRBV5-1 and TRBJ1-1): KAGVTQTPRYLIKTRGQQVTLSCSPISGHRSVSWYQQTPGQGLQFLFEYFSETQRNKGNFPGRFSGRQFSNSRSEMNVSTLELGDSALYLCASSLGAGAENTEAFFGQGTRLTVV.

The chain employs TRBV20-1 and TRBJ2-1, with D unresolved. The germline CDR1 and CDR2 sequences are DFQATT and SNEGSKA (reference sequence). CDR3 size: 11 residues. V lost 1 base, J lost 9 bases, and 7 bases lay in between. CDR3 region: CSARVWSEQFF. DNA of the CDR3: TGCAGTGCTAGAGTCTGGTCTGAGCAGTTCTTC.

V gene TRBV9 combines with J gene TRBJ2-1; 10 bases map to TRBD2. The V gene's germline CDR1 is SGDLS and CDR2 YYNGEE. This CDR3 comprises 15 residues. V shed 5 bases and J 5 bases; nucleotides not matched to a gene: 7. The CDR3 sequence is CASRPSGSSHNEQFF. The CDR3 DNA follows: TGTGCCAGCAGGCCTAGCGGGAGTAGTCACAATGAGCAGTTCTTC.

This chain's CDR3 is CAVQGRSNEKLFF. The CDR3 region has the DNA TGTGCCGTCCAGGGACGCAGTAATGAAAAACTGTTTTTT. V is TRBV6-5 and J is TRBJ1-4; possible D gene TRBD1, 5 bases. This CDR3 comprises 13 residues. The germline V gene encodes CDR1 MNHEY and CDR2 SVGAGI. Trimming shortened V by 11 bases and J by 4 bases, and 14 bases separated the two germline ends.

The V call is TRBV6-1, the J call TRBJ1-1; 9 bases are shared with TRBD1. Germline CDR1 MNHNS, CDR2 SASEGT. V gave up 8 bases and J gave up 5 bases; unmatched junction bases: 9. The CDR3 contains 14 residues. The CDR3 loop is CASCRQGERTEAFF. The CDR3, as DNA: TGTGCCAGCTGCCGACAGGGGGAGAGGACTGAAGCTTTCTTT.

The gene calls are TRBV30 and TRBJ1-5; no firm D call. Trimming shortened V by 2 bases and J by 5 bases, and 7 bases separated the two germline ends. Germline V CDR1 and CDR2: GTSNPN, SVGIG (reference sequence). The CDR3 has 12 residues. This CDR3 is CAWSSRDQPQHF. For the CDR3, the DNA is TGTGCCTGGAGTTCCCGGGATCAGCCCCAGCATTTT.

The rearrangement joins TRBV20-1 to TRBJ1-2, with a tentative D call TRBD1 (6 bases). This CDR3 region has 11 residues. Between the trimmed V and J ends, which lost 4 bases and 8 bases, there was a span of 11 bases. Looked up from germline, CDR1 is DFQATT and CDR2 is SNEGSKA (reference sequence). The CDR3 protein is CSANRGAGYTF. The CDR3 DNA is TGCAGTGCTAATCGGGGGGCCGGCTACACCTTC.

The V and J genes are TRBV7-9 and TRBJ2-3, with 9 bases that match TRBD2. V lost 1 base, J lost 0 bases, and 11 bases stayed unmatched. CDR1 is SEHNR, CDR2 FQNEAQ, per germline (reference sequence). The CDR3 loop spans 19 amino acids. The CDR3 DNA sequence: TGTGCCAGCAGCTTAGACGTCCTAGCGGGGAGGGATAGCACAGATACGCAGTATTTT. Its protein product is CASSLDVLAGRDSTDTQYF.

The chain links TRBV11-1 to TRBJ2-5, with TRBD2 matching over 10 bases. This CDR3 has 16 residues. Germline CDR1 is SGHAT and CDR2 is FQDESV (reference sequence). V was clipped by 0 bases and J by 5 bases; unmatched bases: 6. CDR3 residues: CASSLASGRAGETQYF. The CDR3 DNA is TGTGCCAGCAGCTTAGCCAGCGGGAGGGCCGGGGAGACCCAGTACTTC.